These 8 T cell receptor beta chains came from one sample sequenced in a study of Tregs in tolerant kidney transplant recipients. The assay was immunoSEQ multiplex PCR, and TCRdb's table has in-frame clones only and misses some. The sample includes about 110,000 clones, roughly 89% of them seen just once. Sequencing was performed on CD4+ T cells from blood, taken before the transplant. These receptors were taken from a human donor who received a combined kidney and bone marrow transplant.

V and J are TRBV7-9 and TRBJ2-7; unclear D gene. The CDR3 runs 14 residues. V was cut by 3 bases and J by 0 bases, with 9 bases left in between. Germline V gene lookup returns CDR1 SEHNR and CDR2 FQNEAQ (reference sequence). The CDR3 DNA is TGTGCCAGCAGCTTCCCAGCGAGCTCCTACGAGCAGTACTTC. It yields the protein CASSFPASSYEQYF.

This rearrangement joins TRBV19 to TRBJ2-5, with D possibly being TRBD1 (6 bases). Germline V gene data show CDR1 as LNHDA and CDR2 as SQIVND (reference sequence). Between the trimmed V and J ends, which lost 3 bases and 4 bases, there was a span of 18 bases. CDR3 length: 16 amino acids. CDR3 sequence reads: CASSMGVRGIGETQYF. As DNA, the CDR3 is TGTGCCAGTAGTATGGGAGTGAGGGGGATTGGAGAGACCCAGTACTTC.

This chain links TRBV7-9 with TRBJ2-1, with TRBD1 identical over 9 bases. Unmatched junction bases numbered 12, after V lost 6 bases and J lost 6 bases. Germline V gene lookup returns CDR1 SEHNR and CDR2 FQNEAQ (reference sequence). This CDR3 has 16 amino acids. Here the CDR3 DNA reads TGTGCCAGCAGTCTGACAGGGGGAAAGGGTTTCAATGAGCAGTTCTTC. Its translation is CASSLTGGKGFNEQFF.

This clone was counted a few times. The rearrangement links TRBV6-1 to TRBJ1-6; D is possibly TRBD1 (6 bases). The germline V gene encodes CDR1 MNHNS and CDR2 SASEGT. CDR3 length equals 15 residues. Deletions cut 4 bases from V and 2 bases from J, with 9 bases between. CDR3 sequence reads: CASSVGTPYNSPLHF. In nucleotides, the CDR3 is TGTGCCAGCAGTGTCGGGACACCCTATAATTCACCCCTCCACTTT.

The gene calls are TRBV28 and TRBJ1-2; D remains unclear. CDR1 is MDHEN and CDR2 is SYDVKM in the germline V gene. V gave up 2 bases and J gave up 5 bases, with 6 bases separating them. This CDR3 is 12 amino acids long. The CDR3 bases are TGTGCCAGCAGTTTAAACGGGTATGGCTACACCTTC. Translating gives CASSLNGYGYTF.

The chain employs TRBV5-1 and TRBJ1-1; possible D gene TRBD1, 6 bases. Trimming pared 0 bases from V and 1 base from J, leaving 7 bases between. The germline gives CDR1 SGHRS, CDR2 YFSETQ. The CDR3 runs 14 residues. For the CDR3, the DNA is TGCGCCAGCAGCTTGGCAGGGGCGAACACTGAAGCTTTCTTT. Translated, it gives CASSLAGANTEAFF.

The rearrangement links TRBV9 to TRBJ1-1; 7 nucleotides line up with TRBD1. V was pared by 0 bases and J by 5 bases, with 4 bases of the junction left unmatched. Germline lookup yields CDR1 SGDLS and CDR2 YYNGEE. The CDR3 is 14 residues long. In DNA form, the CDR3 reads TGTGCCAGCAGCGTAGACAGGGGAGGTACTGAAGCTTTCTTT. Its protein product is CASSVDRGGTEAFF.

CDR3 protein: CASSYNRGTMNTEAFF. The CDR3 region has the DNA TGTGCCAGCAGTTACAACAGGGGGACAATGAACACTGAAGCTTTCTTT. V is TRBV6-5 and J is TRBJ1-1; TRBD1 matches at 8 bases. The CDR3 runs 16 residues. Per the germline V gene, CDR1 is MNHEY and CDR2 is SVGAGI. With V trimmed by 2 bases and J by 0 bases, 5 bases remained unmatched.